Listed here are 17 T cell receptor beta chains from one sample, sequenced in a study of T cells in Graves' hyperthyroidism and ophthalmopathy. TCR beta CDR3 region amplification was performed from RNA transcripts. When the TCR CDR3 underwent first-round RT-PCR, the HTBI primer set was used. TCRdb processed the multiplex PCR reads anew with MiXCR; each CDR3 protein has one entry. The table has fewer than 600,000 distinct CDR3 sequences, 12% to 15% seen once; the top ten hold approximately 15%. The specimen sequenced was blood. The receptors shown here come from a woman between 35 and 50 years old with Graves' hyperthyroidism.

This clonotype was seen a handful of times. V gene TRBV15 combines with J gene TRBJ2-5; a weak D match, TRBD2 (5 bases). Germline V CDR1 and CDR2: LNHNV, YYDKDF (reference sequence). The CDR3 runs to 13 residues. Trimming removed 0 bases at V and 5 bases at J, with 7 bases between. The CDR3: CATSRDPGETQYF. The CDR3 region has the DNA TGTGCCACCAGCAGAGATCCGGGGGAGACCCAGTACTTC.

This clonotype was detected many times. The CDR3 sequence is CASSPLGLAGGEQYF. CDR3 in DNA: TGTGCCAGCAGTCCCCTGGGACTAGCGGGAGGCGAGCAGTACTTC. The chain combines TRBV27 with TRBJ2-7, with TRBD2 identical over 15 bases. The germline gives CDR1 MNHEY, CDR2 SMNVEV (reference sequence). V lost 5 bases and J lost 6; bases outside the gene matches: 5. The CDR3 is 15 residues long.

This clonotype occurred many times. This chain joins TRBV12-3 or TRBV12-4 and TRBJ1-1; no clear D gene. The CDR3 loop spans 14 amino acids. Trimming removed 6 bases at V and 3 bases at J, with 14 bases between. As DNA, the CDR3 is TGTGCCAGCAGCCCACCCGGGCTCGACACTGAAGCTTTCTTT. Protein: CASSPPGLDTEAFF.

The sample holds many counts of this clonotype. No DNA is shown, since the ends of the CDR3 on it are uncertain; the CDR3 is the one TCRdb lists. The chain recombines TRBV27 with TRBJ2-1; the table's D call, TRBD1, was not checked against the DNA. Germline-derived CDR1 and CDR2 are MNHEY and SMNVEV (reference sequence). The length of the CDR3 is 18 amino acids, counting both ends. The chain's CDR3 is CASSSSVLGTPAYNEQLF.

On this clonotype itself: A read error may be the cause here, since a much bigger clone is one base away. The chain recombines TRBV5-1 with TRBJ2-7; tentatively, D is TRBD1 (6 bases). This CDR3 comprises 15 residues. The germline gives CDR1 SGHRS, CDR2 YFSETQ. V gave up 4 bases and J gave up 6 bases, with 20 bases separating them. The CDR3 loop is CASSPTDRETIEQYF. Here the CDR3 DNA reads TGCGCCAGCAGCCCTACGGACAGAGAGACTATCGAGCAGTACTTC. The whole variable domain, filled in from reference TRBV5-1 and TRBJ2-7, reads KAGVTQTPRYLIKTRGQQVTLSCSPISGHRSVSWYQQTPGQGLQFLFEYFSETQRNKGNFPGRFSGRQFSNSRSEMNVSTLELGDSALYLCASSPTDRETIEQYFGPGTRLTVT.

This clonotype was seen many times. The V and J genes are TRBV20-1 and TRBJ1-2; 10 bases are shared with TRBD1. Germline trimming cut 5 bases from V and 5 bases from J; bases unmatched to any gene: 8. The CDR3 contains 14 residues. Per the germline V gene, CDR1 is DFQATT and CDR2 is SNEGSKA (reference sequence). The DNA of the CDR3 is TGCAGTGCTCTAGACAGGGGGCAAAGTTATGGCTACACCTTC. This gives the protein CSALDRGQSYGYTF.

This clonotype has only a few counts. The chain couples TRBV14 to TRBJ2-2; TRBD2 matches at 9 bases. Germline values: CDR1 SGHDN, CDR2 FVKESK. V was clipped by 0 bases and J by 2 bases; unmatched bases: 7. The CDR3 is 18 amino acids. This CDR3 reads CASSQDGVAGVNTGELFF. The CDR3 DNA is TGTGCCAGCAGCCAAGATGGTGTAGCGGGAGTAAACACCGGGGAGCTGTTTTTT.

The chain carries TRBV19 and TRBJ2-2; 7 bases map to TRBD1. With V trimmed by 10 bases and J by 4 bases, 6 bases remained unmatched. The CDR3 covers 13 residues. Germline values: CDR1 LNHDA, CDR2 SQIVND (reference sequence). CDR3: CATDTGVTGELFF. The CDR3 DNA sequence: TGTGCCACCGACACAGGGGTCACCGGGGAGCTGTTTTTT.

This clonotype was seen many times. The gene calls are TRBV30 and TRBJ1-1; D might be TRBD1 (5 bases). From germline, CDR1 is GTSNPN and CDR2 SVGIG (reference sequence). V lost 5 bases, J lost 5 bases, and 21 bases lay in between. The CDR3 spans 15 residues. The CDR3 sequence is CAWVPTGGHRTEAFF. The CDR3 DNA follows: TGTGCCTGGGTTCCCACCGGAGGACACAGGACTGAAGCTTTCTTT. The variable domain in full, completed from reference TRBV30 and TRBJ1-1, reads SQTIHQWPATLVQPVGSPLSLECTVEGTSNPNLYWYRQAAGRGLQLLFYSVGIGQISSEVPQNLSASRPQDRQFILSSKKLLLSDSGFYLCAWVPTGGHRTEAFFGQGTRLTVV.

The table lists this clonotype with many counts. The chain recombines TRBV28 with TRBJ2-7; perhaps TRBD1 as D (6 bases). Germline V gives CDR1 MDHEN, CDR2 SYDVKM. There are 15 residues in the CDR3. V lost 5 bases and J 0 bases, leaving 14 bases between the germline ends. The CDR3 spells CASSPGEFRSYEQYF. DNA for the CDR3: TGTGCCAGCAGTCCAGGGGAGTTTCGCTCCTACGAGCAGTACTTC. Variable domain in full (rest from reference TRBV28 and TRBJ2-7): DVKVTQSSRYLVKRTGEKVFLECVQDMDHENMFWYRQDPGLGLRLIYFSYDVKMKEKGDIPEGYSVSREKKERFSLILESASTNQTSMYLCASSPGEFRSYEQYFGPGTRLTVT.

This clonotype was counted between two and nine times. The chain couples TRBV7-9 to TRBJ1-2; the match to TRBD1 covers 7 bases. The J segment lost 5 bases and the V segment lost 6 bases, leaving 9 bases of the junction unmatched. This CDR3 region has 14 residues. CDR1 and CDR2 from the germline V gene are SEHNR and FQNEAQ (reference sequence). CDR3 loop: CASSFAGTAYGYTF. Here the CDR3 DNA reads TGTGCCAGCAGTTTCGCCGGGACAGCTTATGGCTACACCTTC.

In its sample, this clonotype was seen many times. The J gene is TRBJ2-2, the V gene TRBV15; D tentatively reads TRBD1 or TRBD2 (5 bases each). Germline V gives CDR1 LNHNV, CDR2 YYDKDF (reference sequence). The V gene lost 0 bases and the J gene lost 8 bases, with 19 bases spanning the gap. The CDR3 totals 17 residues. This CDR3 reads CATSRDWDVPTKGELFF. The CDR3 DNA is TGTGCCACCAGCAGAGATTGGGACGTCCCCACAAAAGGGGAGCTGTTTTTT. Drawing the rest from reference TRBV15 and TRBJ2-2, the complete variable domain is DAMVIQNPRYQVTQFGKPVTLSCSQTLNHNVMYWYQQKSSQAPKLLFHYYDKDFNNEADTPDNFQSRRPNTSFCFLDIRSPGLGDTAMYLCATSRDWDVPTKGELFFGEGSRLTVL.

For this clonotype: It may be a read error: a sequence one base away is much more abundant. The chain couples TRBV12-3 or TRBV12-4 to TRBJ2-1, with 10 bases matching TRBD2. The ends lost 5 bases at V and 2 bases at J; junction bases unmatched: 6. The CDR3 contains 16 residues. CDR3 sequence reads: CASSTWTSGTYNEQFF. Here the CDR3 DNA reads TGTGCCAGCAGTACCTGGACTAGCGGTACCTACAATGAGCAGTTCTTC.

This clonotype was seen at least ten times. This chain connects TRBV7-9 to TRBJ2-3; 7 bases map to TRBD1. V lost 3 bases and J lost 2; bases outside the gene matches: 2. This CDR3 has 14 amino acids. CDR1 is SEHNR and CDR2 is FQNEAQ in the germline V gene (reference sequence). The CDR3 DNA sequence: TGTGCCAGCAGCTTCAGGGGGACCACAGATACGCAGTATTTT. It specifies CASSFRGTTDTQYF. The full variable domain, in which reference TRBV7-9 and TRBJ2-3 provide the parts outside the CDR3, is DTGVSQNPRHKITKRGQNVTFRCDPISEHNRLYWYRQTLGQGPEFLTYFQNEAQLEKSRLLSDRFSAERPKGSFSTLEIQRTEQGDSAMYLCASSFRGTTDTQYFGPGTRLTVL.

V and J are TRBV2 and TRBJ2-3; 11 bases agree with TRBD2. Germline V CDR1 and CDR2: SNHLY, FYNNEI. V was clipped by 6 bases and J by 5 bases; unmatched bases: 10. This CDR3 spans 16 amino acids. The CDR3 loop is CASRPPLAGAGDTQYF. The CDR3 nucleotides are TGTGCCAGCAGGCCACCACTAGCGGGAGCGGGAGATACGCAGTATTTT.

This clonotype was seen ten or more times. The rearrangement joins TRBV24-1 to TRBJ2-7; TRBD1 aligns across 9 bases. The length of the CDR3 is 18 residues. V lost 6 bases and J lost 2; bases outside the gene matches: 16. Germline V lookup: CDR1 KGHDR, CDR2 SFDVKD. In DNA form, the CDR3 reads TGTGCCACCAGTAAGGGTGGTGCCGGGACAGGGACAACCTACGAGCAGTACTTC. Protein product: CATSKGGAGTGTTYEQYF.

A remark on this clonotype: At one of its ends the junction is not consistent with the germline gene, which may arise from a read error. The chain combines TRBV20-1 with TRBJ1-1; maybe TRBD1 (6 bases). CDR3 length: 13 amino acids. Germline-derived CDR1 and CDR2 are DFQATT and SNEGSKA (reference sequence). The CDR3 DNA is TGCAGTGCTAGAAGGGACACCGGCACTGAAGCTTCCTTT. The encoded protein is CSARRDTGTEASF.